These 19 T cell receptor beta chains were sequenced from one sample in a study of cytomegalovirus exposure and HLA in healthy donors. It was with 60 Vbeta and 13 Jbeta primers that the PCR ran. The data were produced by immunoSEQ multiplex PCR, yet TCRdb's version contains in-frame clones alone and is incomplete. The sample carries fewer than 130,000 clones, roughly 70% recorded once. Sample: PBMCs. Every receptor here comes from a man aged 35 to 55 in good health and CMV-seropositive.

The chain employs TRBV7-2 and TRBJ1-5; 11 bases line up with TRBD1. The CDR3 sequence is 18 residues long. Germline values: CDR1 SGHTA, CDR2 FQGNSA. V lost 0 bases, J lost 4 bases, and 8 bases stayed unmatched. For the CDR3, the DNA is TGTGCCAGCAGCTTAGCTCCCTCGGACAGGGGGCGGAATCAGCCCCAGCATTTT. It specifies CASSLAPSDRGRNQPQHF.

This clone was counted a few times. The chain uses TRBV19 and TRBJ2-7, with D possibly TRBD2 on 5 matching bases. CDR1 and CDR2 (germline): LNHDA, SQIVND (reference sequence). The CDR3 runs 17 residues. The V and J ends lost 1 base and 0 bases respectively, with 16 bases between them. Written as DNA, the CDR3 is TGTGCCAGTAGTATAGGCCCCGTTAGGGAGAGCTCCTACGAGCAGTACTTC. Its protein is CASSIGPVRESSYEQYF.

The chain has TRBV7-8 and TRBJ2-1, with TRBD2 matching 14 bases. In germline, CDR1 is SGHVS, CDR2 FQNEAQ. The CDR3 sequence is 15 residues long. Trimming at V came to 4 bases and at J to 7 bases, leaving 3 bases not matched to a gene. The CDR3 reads CASSWTSGRFNEQFF. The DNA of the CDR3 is TGTGCCAGCAGCTGGACTAGCGGGAGGTTTAATGAGCAGTTCTTC. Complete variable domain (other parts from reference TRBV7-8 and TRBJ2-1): GAGVSQSPRYKVAKRGQDVALRCDPISGHVSLFWYQQALGQGPEFLTYFQNEAQLDKSGLPSDRFFAERPEGSVSTLKIQRTQQEDSAVYLCASSWTSGRFNEQFFGPGTRLTVL.

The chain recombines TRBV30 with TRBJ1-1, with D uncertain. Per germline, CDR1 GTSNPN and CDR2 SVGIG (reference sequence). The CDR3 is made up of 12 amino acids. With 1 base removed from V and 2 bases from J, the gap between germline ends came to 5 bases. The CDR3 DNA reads TGTGCCTGGAGTGCAGGAAACACTGAAGCTTTCTTT. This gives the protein CAWSAGNTEAFF.

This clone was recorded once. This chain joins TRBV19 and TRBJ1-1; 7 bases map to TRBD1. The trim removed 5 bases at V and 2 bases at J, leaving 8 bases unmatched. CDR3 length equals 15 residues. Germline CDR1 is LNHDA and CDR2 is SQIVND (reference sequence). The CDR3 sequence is CASSPRDRTNTEAFF. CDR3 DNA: TGTGCCAGTAGTCCCAGGGACAGAACCAACACTGAAGCTTTCTTT.

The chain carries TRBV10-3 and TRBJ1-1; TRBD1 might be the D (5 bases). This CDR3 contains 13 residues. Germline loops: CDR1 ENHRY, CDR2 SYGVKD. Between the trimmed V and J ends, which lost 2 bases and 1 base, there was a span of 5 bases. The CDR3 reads CAISEDRNTEAFF. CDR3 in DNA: TGTGCCATCAGTGAGGACAGGAACACTGAAGCTTTCTTT.

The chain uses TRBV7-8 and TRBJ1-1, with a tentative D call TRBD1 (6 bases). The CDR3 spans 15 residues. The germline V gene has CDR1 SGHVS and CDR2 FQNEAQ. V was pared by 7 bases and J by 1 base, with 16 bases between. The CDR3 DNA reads TGTGCCAGCATCGATTTAACAGGGACGAACACTGAAGCTTTCTTT. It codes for CASIDLTGTNTEAFF.

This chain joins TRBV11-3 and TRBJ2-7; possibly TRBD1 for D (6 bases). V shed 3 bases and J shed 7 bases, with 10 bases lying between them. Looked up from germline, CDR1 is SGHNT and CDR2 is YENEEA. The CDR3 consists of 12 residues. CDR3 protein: CASSFLGGEQYF. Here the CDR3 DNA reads TGTGCCAGCAGCTTCCTAGGGGGAGAGCAGTACTTC. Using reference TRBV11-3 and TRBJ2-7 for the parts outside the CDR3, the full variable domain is EAGVVQSPRYKIIEKKQPVAFWCNPISGHNTLYWYLQNLGQGPELLIRYENEEAVDDSQLPKDRFSAERLKGVDSTLKIQPAELGDSAVYLCASSFLGGEQYFGPGTRLTVT.

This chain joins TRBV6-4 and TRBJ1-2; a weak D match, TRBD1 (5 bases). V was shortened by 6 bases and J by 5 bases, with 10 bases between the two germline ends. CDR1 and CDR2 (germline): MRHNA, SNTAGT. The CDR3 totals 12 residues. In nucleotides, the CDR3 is TGTGCCAGCAGGTTGGGGGGATATGGCTACACCTTC. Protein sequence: CASRLGGYGYTF.

The CDR3 loop reads CASTGTGEGTEAFF. In nucleotides, the CDR3 is TGTGCCAGCACCGGGACAGGGGAAGGCACTGAAGCTTTCTTT. J is TRBJ1-1 and V is TRBV25-1; 10 bases line up with TRBD1. This CDR3 spans 14 amino acids. Germline V gene data show CDR1 as MGHDK and CDR2 as SYGVNS. Unmatched junction bases numbered 6, after V lost 7 bases and J lost 4 bases.

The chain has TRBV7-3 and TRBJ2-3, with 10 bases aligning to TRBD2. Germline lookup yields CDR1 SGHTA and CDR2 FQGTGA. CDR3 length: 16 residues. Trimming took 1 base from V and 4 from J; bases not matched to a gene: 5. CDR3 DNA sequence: TGTGCCAGCAGCTTAATGCTAGCGGGAGCCGCAGATACGCAGTATTTT. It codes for CASSLMLAGAADTQYF.

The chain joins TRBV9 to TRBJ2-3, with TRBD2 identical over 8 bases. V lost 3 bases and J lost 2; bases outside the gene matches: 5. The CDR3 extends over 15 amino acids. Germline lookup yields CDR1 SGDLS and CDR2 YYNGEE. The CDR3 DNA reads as TGTGCCAGCAGCGCCCTAGCGGGCTACACAGATACGCAGTATTTT. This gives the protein CASSALAGYTDTQYF.

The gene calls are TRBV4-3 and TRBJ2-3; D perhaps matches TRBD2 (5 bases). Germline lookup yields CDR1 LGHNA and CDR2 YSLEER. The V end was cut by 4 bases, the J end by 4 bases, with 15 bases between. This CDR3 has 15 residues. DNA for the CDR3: TGCGCCAGCAGCCCTTACGCACGGGGTCCAGATACGCAGTATTTT. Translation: CASSPYARGPDTQYF.

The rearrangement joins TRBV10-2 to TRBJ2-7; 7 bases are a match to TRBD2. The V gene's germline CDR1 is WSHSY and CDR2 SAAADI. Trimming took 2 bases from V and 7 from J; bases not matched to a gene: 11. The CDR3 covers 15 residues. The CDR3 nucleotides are TGCGCCAGCAGTGAGGCCCACTCACTAGCGCGGGAGCAGTACGTC. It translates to CASSEAHSLAREQYV.

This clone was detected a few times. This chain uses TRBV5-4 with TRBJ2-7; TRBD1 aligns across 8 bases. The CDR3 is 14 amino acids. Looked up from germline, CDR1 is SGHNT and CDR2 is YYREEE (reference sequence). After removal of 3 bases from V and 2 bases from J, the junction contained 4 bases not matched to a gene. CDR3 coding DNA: TGTGCCAGCAGCTCCTCAGGGGGCCCCTACGAGCAGTACTTC. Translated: CASSSSGGPYEQYF.

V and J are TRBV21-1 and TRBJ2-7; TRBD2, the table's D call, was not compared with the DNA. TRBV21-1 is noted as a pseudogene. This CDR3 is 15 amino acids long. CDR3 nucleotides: TGTGCCAGCAGCAAAGAGCAGTGGACTAGCGGTAACGGGTACGTC. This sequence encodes CASSKEQWTSGNGYV.

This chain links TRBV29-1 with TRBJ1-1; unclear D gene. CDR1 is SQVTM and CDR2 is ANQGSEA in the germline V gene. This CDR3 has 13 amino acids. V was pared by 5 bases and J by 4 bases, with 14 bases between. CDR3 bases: TGCAGCGTTATGTTGAGGGAGGGCACTGAAGCTTTCTTT. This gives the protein CSVMLREGTEAFF.

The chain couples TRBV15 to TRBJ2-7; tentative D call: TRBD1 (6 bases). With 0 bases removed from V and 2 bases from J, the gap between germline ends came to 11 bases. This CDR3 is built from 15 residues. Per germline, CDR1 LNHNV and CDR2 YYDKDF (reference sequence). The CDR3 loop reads CATSRDQDRTYEQYF. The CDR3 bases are TGTGCCACCAGCAGAGATCAGGACAGAACCTACGAGCAGTACTTC.

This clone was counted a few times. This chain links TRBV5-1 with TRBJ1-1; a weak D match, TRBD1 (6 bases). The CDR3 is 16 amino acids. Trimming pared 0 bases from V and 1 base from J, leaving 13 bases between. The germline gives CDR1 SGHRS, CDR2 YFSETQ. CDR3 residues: CASSLEGRGSNTEAFF. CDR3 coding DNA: TGCGCCAGCAGCTTGGAGGGCAGGGGATCGAACACTGAAGCTTTCTTT.